This T cell receptor (beta chain) was identified in a study of cytomegalovirus exposure and HLA in healthy donors. PCR amplification relied on 60 Vbeta primers (plus 13 Jbeta primers). Measured with immunoSEQ multiplex PCR; TCRdb has only the in-frame clones, and not every one. This table holds more than 95,000 clones, roughly 79% found once. Findings of the study overall: About 87% or about 30% of the time was how often most TCR beta V segments were productive, according to an earlier analysis. The investigators catalogued 150 to 200 TCR beta chains as cytomegalovirus-associated.

This clone was recorded a few times. Its antigen is not known. The TCR sequence derives from a male donor in good health and CMV-seronegative. Sample: PBMCs.

The CDR3 DNA reads as TGCGCCAGCAGGCCGGGACAGGGCAATCAGCCCCAGCATTTT. It yields the protein CASRPGQGNQPQHF. The chain joins TRBV5-1 to TRBJ1-5; 8 bases align to TRBD1. CDR1 and CDR2 (germline): SGHRS, YFSETQ. CDR3 length: 14 residues. Unmatched junction bases numbered 3, after V lost 5 bases and J lost 2 bases.